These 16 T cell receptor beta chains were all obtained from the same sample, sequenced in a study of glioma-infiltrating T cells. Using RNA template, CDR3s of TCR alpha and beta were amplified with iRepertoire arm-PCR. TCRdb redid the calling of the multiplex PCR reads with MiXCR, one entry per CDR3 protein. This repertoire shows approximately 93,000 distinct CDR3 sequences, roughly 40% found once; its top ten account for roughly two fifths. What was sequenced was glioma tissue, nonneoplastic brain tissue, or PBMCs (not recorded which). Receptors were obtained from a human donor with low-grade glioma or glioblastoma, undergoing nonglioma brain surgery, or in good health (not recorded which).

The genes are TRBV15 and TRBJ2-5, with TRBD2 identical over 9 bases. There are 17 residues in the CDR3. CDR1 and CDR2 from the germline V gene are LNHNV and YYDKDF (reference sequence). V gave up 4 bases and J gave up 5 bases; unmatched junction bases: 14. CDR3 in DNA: TGTGCCACCAGCACCCCGGTGTTAGCGGGAGTGAAGGAGACCCAGTACTTC. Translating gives CATSTPVLAGVKETQYF.

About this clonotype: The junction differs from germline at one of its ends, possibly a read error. Here the CDR3 reads CSAPLLNTGAFF. The CDR3, as DNA: TGCAGTGCCCCCCTCCTAAACACTGGAGCTTTCTTT. This chain connects TRBV20-1 to TRBJ1-1; unclear D gene. This CDR3 region has 12 residues. Germline V gives CDR1 DFQATT, CDR2 SNEGSKA (reference sequence).

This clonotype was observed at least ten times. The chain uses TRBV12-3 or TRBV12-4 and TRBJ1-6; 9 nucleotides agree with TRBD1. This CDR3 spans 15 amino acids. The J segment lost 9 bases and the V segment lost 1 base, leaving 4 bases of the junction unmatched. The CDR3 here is CASSLGGTGTSPLHF. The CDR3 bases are TGTGCCAGCAGTTTAGGTGGGACAGGGACTTCACCCCTCCACTTT.

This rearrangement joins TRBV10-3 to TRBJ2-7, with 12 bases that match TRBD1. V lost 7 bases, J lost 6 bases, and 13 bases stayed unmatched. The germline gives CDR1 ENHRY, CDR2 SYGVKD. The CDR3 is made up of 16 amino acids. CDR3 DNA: TGTGCCATCATGGCGGATACCGGGACAGGGGGCCCCGAGCAGTACTTC. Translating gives CAIMADTGTGGPEQYF.

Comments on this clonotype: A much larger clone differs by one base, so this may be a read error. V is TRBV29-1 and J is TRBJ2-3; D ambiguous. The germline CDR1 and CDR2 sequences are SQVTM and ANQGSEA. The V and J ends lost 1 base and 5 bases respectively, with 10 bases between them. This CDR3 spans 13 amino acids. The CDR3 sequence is CSVEVGGEDTQYF. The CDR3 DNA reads TGCAGCGTTGAAGTGGGTGGGGAAGATACGCAGTATTTT.

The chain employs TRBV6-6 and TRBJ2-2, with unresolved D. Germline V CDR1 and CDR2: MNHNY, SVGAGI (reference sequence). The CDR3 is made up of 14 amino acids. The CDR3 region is CGRSKMEKTGELFF. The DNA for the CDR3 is TGTGGCAGAAGCAAAATGGAAAAGACCGGGGAGCTGTTTTTT.

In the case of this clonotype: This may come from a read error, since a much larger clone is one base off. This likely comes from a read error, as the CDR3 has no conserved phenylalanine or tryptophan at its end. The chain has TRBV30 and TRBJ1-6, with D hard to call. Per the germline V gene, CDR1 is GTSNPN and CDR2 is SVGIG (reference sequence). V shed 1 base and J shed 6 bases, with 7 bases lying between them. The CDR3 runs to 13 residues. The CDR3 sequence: CAWSEGSNSPLHS. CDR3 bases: TGTGCCTGGAGTGAAGGGTCTAATTCACCCCTCCACTCT.

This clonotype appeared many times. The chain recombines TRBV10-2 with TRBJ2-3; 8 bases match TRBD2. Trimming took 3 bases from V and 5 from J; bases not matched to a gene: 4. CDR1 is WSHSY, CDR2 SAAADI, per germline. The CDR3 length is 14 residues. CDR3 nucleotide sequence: TGCGCCAGCAGTGAACGGGGGGGGGGAGATACGCAGTATTTT. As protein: CASSERGGGDTQYF.

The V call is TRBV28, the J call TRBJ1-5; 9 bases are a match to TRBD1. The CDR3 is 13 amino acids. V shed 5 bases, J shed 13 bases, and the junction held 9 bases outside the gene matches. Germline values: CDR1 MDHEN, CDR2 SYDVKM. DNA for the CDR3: TGTGCCAGCAGTAAACAGGGGGCCCCTCATCAGCATTTT. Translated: CASSKQGAPHQHF.

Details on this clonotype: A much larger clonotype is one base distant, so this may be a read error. The CDR3 loop is CSVTAWTGMDTF. The CDR3 region has the DNA TGCAGCGTTACGGCCTGGACAGGTATGGACACCTTC. This chain joins TRBV29-1 and TRBJ1-2; 7 bases match TRBD1. Germline V gene lookup returns CDR1 SQVTM and CDR2 ANQGSEA. The CDR3 contains 12 residues. Trimming at V came to 5 bases and at J to 12 bases, leaving 12 bases not matched to a gene.

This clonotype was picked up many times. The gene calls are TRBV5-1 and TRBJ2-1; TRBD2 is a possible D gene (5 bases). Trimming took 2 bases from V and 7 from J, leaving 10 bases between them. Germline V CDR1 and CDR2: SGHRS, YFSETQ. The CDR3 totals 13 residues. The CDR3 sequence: CASSLSGLNEQFF. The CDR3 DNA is TGCGCCAGCAGCTTATCGGGGTTGAATGAGCAGTTCTTC.

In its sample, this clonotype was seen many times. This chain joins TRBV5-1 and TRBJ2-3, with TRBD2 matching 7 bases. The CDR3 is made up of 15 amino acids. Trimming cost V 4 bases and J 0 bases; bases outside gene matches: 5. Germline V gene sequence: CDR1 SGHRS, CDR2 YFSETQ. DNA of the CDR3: TGCGCCAGCAGCCTCGGGAGGCCTAGCACAGATACGCAGTATTTT. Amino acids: CASSLGRPSTDTQYF. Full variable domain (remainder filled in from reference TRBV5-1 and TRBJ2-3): KAGVTQTPRYLIKTRGQQVTLSCSPISGHRSVSWYQQTPGQGLQFLFEYFSETQRNKGNFPGRFSGRQFSNSRSEMNVSTLELGDSALYLCASSLGRPSTDTQYFGPGTRLTVL.

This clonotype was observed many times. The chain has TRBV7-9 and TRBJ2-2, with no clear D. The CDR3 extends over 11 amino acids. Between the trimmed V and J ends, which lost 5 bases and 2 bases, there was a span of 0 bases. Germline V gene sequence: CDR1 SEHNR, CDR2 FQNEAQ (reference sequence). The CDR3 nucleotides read TGTGCCAGCAGCAACACCGGGGAGCTGTTTTTT. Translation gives CASSNTGELFF.

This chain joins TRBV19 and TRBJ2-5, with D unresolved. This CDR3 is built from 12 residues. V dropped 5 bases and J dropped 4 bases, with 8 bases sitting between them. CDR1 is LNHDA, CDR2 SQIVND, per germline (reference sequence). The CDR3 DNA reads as TGTGCCAGTAGTGCGTCCACAGAGACCCAGTACTTC. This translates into CASSASTETQYF. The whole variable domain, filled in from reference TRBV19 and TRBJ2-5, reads DGGITQSPKYLFRKEGQNVTLSCEQNLNHDAMYWYRQDPGQGLRLIYYSQIVNDFQKGDIAEGYSVSREKKESFPLTVTSAQKNPTAFYLCASSASTETQYFGPGTRLLVL.

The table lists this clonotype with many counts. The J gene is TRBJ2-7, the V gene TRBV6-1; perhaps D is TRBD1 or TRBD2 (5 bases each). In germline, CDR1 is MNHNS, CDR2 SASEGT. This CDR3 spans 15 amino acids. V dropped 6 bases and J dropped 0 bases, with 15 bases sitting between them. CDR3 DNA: TGTGCCAGCAGCTACCGGGACGGCAGCTCCTACGAGCAGTACTTC. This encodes CASSYRDGSSYEQYF.

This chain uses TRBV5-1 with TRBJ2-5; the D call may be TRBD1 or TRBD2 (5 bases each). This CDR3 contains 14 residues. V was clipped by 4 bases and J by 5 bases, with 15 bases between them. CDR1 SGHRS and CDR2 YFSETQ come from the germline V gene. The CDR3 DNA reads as TGCGCCAGCAGCCCGCAAGCCGGGGCCGAGACCCAGTACTTC. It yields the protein CASSPQAGAETQYF. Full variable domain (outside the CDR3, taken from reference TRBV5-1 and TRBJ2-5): KAGVTQTPRYLIKTRGQQVTLSCSPISGHRSVSWYQQTPGQGLQFLFEYFSETQRNKGNFPGRFSGRQFSNSRSEMNVSTLELGDSALYLCASSPQAGAETQYFGPGTRLLVL.